This T cell receptor beta chain was identified during a study of identical twins (dated by TCRdb to about 2016). About the study as a whole: To test whether fetal clonotypes persist, the study used deep sequencing on TCR alpha and beta repertoires from monozygotic twins, unrelated adults of various ages, and cord blood. To rule out contamination, replicate twin experiments were performed at different times with different library preparation protocols. Summary of the overall study and its limitations: Abundant cord blood beta clonotypes carried fewer insertions; young adult naive repertoires showed a weaker similar trend, while memory repertoires showed none. Conclusions relied on cross-sectional statistical analysis, since the same donors could not be followed over many years. In monozygotic twins, recombination models systematically underestimated out-of-frame TCR alpha sharing, but the models matched the sharing seen between unrelated individuals. Zero-insertion analyses could be partly confounded by invariant T cells such as MAIT and iNKT, though diverse VJ usage argued against such confounding for most clonotypes. Compared with coincidental sharing between unrelated individuals, out-of-frame TCR alpha sequences shared between twins showed an excess of sequences with low generation probability. The excess sharing between twins in beta out-of-frame sequences was weaker because fewer shared sequences reduced the signal-to-noise ratio.

Libraries were built with 5' RACE. The sample was run on an Illumina HiSeq 2000. Template switching introduced a universal primer binding site; the final cDNA contained a unique molecular identifier, enabling accurate counting of TCR cDNA molecules. Specific primers in the conserved constant-segment region were used to synthesize first-strand cDNA for TCR alpha and beta chains. To control for contamination, every cDNA library carried two barcodes: a SMART-Mk sample barcode plus Illumina barcodes. Two successive PCR steps introduced TruSeq adapter sequences along with Illumina sample barcodes. TCR alpha and beta cDNA libraries were sequenced on the Illumina HiSeq platform with custom primers. Per the original workflow: Unique molecular identifiers were extracted from raw reads with MiGEC, and CDR3 positions were determined with MiXCR. Recombination models were inferred per individual with the repgenHMM and IGoR tools using an EM algorithm. The analysis of shared clonotypes was done with the tcR package in R, with sharing normalized by the product of cloneset sizes. Out-of-frame nonproductive sequences were analyzed to study raw recombination free of thymic and clonal selection effects. Starting from the raw public reads, TCRdb applied fastp trimming at Q25, assembled clones with MiXCR and retained in-frame beta chains. For every CDR3 protein sequence, its rows merge into one entry that carries the most common genes and DNA. The V and J calls here are based on TCRdb, not the publication. This sample gives hundreds of thousands of distinct CDR3 sequences in total; approximately 13% of them show up just once. The ten largest clonotypes hold 1.5% to 2% of the sample.

Comment on this clonotype: Its antigen has not been determined. No DNA is shown, since the ends of the CDR3 on it are uncertain; the CDR3 is the one TCRdb lists.

All donors were healthy Caucasians. Three pairs of female monozygotic twins, all aged roughly 18 to 30 years, made up the twin cohort. The RNA used for TCR libraries was isolated from peripheral blood mononuclear cells. There are 18 amino acids in the CDR3, from cysteine to phenylalanine inclusive. The data also belong to a second study, concerning yellow fever vaccine responses in identical twins. As that second paper reports: The T cell response to vaccination in identical twins was reported by the authors to appear partly convergent and partly personalized. In identical twins, the study followed T cell clones that responded to the vaccine with precision.

This receptor was identified in a woman between 18 and 29 years old in good health. The sample was PBMCs. The sequence joins TRBV12-2 to TRBJ2-1; whether TRBD1, the table's D call, matches the DNA was not checked. TRBV12-2 represents a pseudogene. The CDR3 corresponds to CASRLVGPGTGRWNEQFF.